This T cell receptor beta chain derives from a study of cytomegalovirus exposure and HLA in healthy donors. The length of the CDR3 is 14 residues. Germline V gives CDR1 MNHNS, CDR2 SASEGT. Trimming stripped 3 bases from V and 11 bases from J, with 19 bases between. PCR was performed using 60 Vbeta and 13 Jbeta primers. Measured with immunoSEQ multiplex PCR; TCRdb has only the in-frame clones, and not every one. The sample lists approximately 170,000 clones; around three quarters were seen once. The rearrangement uses TRBV6-1 and TRBJ1-1; D is unclear. The source of this sequence is a man aged 40-49 years in good health and CMV-seronegative. Sequencing was done on a sample of PBMCs. DNA of the CDR3: TGTGCCAGCAGTGAGATGGGAGCGACGGGTTGGGCTTTCTTT. The encoded protein is CASSEMGATGWAFF.